The entry that follows covers one TCR beta chain sequence. Its target antigen remains unknown. The record has no base qualities; no much larger clone is one base away. The donors were healthy, HIV-negative adults with no recently reported acute infections or vaccinations. Only Caucasian adults living in Nashville, Tennessee, USA were represented among the donors. Magnetic negative selection was used to enrich CD4+ T cells, after which naive cells were positively selected on CD45RA and the negative fraction became the memory subset. After blood collection by leukapheresis, PBMCs were isolated using Ficoll-Histopaque density gradient centrifugation and then cryopreserved in the vapor phase of liquid nitrogen. Purity and quantity of every magnetically sorted T cell population were checked by analytical flow cytometry. From each sorted fraction, genomic DNA was isolated and quantified by UV absorbance on a Nanodrop 2000c.

This entry comes from a study of shared clonotypes between healthy human individuals (dated by TCRdb to the early 2020s). For the wider study: A couple of women and a few men aged 18 to 49 years were included in the cohort. The study deeply sequenced blood TCR repertoires of about 5 healthy adults to estimate repertoire size and the extent of clonotype sharing between individuals. To increase sequencing depth and limit assay-specific biases, different laboratories used diverse techniques to prepare libraries and sequence TCR repertoires. Leukapheresis yielded between about 0.94 and 10 billion PBMCs per donor. For each donor, CD4 naive and CD4 memory were each run on three plates, CD8 naive on two plates, and CD8 memory on one plate. The study at large found these results: Sampling was limited to blood, and TCR repertoires in tissue likely differ from TCR repertoires in blood. Rarefaction of sorted-subset datasets indicated incomplete sequencing despite the large sequencing depth. Compared with non-shared clonotypes, the clonotypes found in all four sorted-subset donors had higher generation probabilities. Naive subsets generally had larger estimated clonotype richness than memory subsets. Pairwise subsampling indicated that sequencing depth was expected to affect the degree of clonotype sharing among donors. Sharing across four donors was observed for approximately 5% of naive CD4, over 3% of naive CD8, 2% to 2.5% of memory CD4, and around 0.44% of memory CD8 clonotypes. The genetic and exposure-history diversity represented was limited by the small number of donors.

Using the deep immunoSEQ assay, TCR CDR3 regions were amplified from genomic DNA by multiplex PCR. Extracted genomic DNA from each cell subset was distributed evenly across all wells of several immunoSEQ 96-well plates, and each plate was treated as a replicate. Each replicate PCR for sorted subsets received around 210 ng genomic DNA, equal to about 30,000 T cell genomes. Purified libraries were measured with a Qubit 3.0 fluorometer, size-checked on a Bioanalyzer 2100, and measured again with the KAPA Library Quantification kit. Every immunoSEQ 96-well plate was sequenced on a separate single-read 150-cycle Illumina NextSeq 550 flow cell. Turning to the authors' computational methods: The immunoSEQ output contained only junctional sequences without quality scores, so filtering could not match that applied to full-length reads. Sequences were annotated with PyIR, a Python wrapper for IgBLAST v1.9, and V/J genes and CDR3 were assigned using IMGT germline references. Reads were filtered out if the reads had weak V/J assignments (E-value above 1e-6), no CDR3, stop codons, out-of-frame junctions, or ambiguous translated residues. V3J clonotypes were defined as sequences sharing an identical inferred V gene, J gene, and CDR3 amino acid sequence. The percentage overlap between two repertoires was calculated by dividing the number of shared unique clonotypes by the size of the smaller repertoire. Richness of each repertoire was evaluated using RTK rarefaction, the Chao1 estimator, and Recon v2.1 estimates of unobserved clonotypes. Generation probabilities were computed with OLGA for all TCRbeta clonotypes obtained by the gDNA method from a handful of donors. Here the immuneACCESS table is served through TCRdb, limited to in-frame sequences with V and J called. Missing clones are a known gap in these copies; in checked studies unresolved V genes cover under half, and the rest lacks a known reason. D and trimming come from the DNA, and the V and J calls and clone size come from that table. Across this sample there are a few million clones, with 93% seen only once. About 0.37% of the sample comes from the top ten.

The V and J ends are trimmed by 4 bases and 1 base, leaving 9 bases between them. There are 15 amino acids in the CDR3, from cysteine to phenylalanine inclusive. The read is trimmed to its CDR3 DNA, 45 bases read in frame from base 1. Via the germline V gene, CDR1 is SGHTS and CDR2 YDEGEE. Sequencing used naive CD4+ T cells from PBMCs. The cell subset or site label for this specimen denotes: CD45RA+ positively selected. Recombination connected TRBV5-8 to TRBJ2-6, with a weak D call of TRBD1 (6 bases match). The TCR comes from a man younger than 35 in good health. Some clones in this sample may be carry-over from other donors' samples. This receptor carries the CDR3 CASSPGVSGANVLTF. The DNA sequence is given as TGTGCCAGCAGCCCAGGGGTTTCTGGGGCCAACGTCCTGACTTTC. The entire variable domain, with the stretches around the CDR3 drawn from the reference TRBV5-8 and TRBJ2-6 proteins, is EAGVTQSPTHLIKTRGQQATLRCSPISGHTSVYWYQQALGLGLQFLLWYDEGEERNRGNFPPRFSGRQFPNYSSELNVNALELEDSALYLCASSPGVSGANVLTFGAGSRLTVL.